Here is one TCR beta chain with its context. Germline V gives CDR1 GTSNPN, CDR2 SVGIG (reference sequence). V dropped 5 bases and J dropped 0 bases, with 8 bases sitting between them. The CDR3 sequence is 14 residues long. TCR beta CDR3 regions were amplified from RNA transcripts. HTBI primers drove first-round RT-PCR of the TCR CDR3. TCRdb independently ran MiXCR on the multiplex PCR reads; one entry per CDR3 protein. Of about 700,000 distinct CDR3 sequences detected, 13% to 15% appear once; the ten largest clones hold 10% to 13%. This entry comes from a study of T cells in Graves' hyperthyroidism and ophthalmopathy.

The rearrangement joins TRBV30 to TRBJ2-6; D gene uncertain. The sequenced sample was blood. This clonotype was sampled from a woman under 30 with Graves' hyperthyroidism. The CDR3 loop reads CAWELNSGANVLTF. In DNA, the CDR3 is TGTGCCTGGGAACTGAACTCTGGGGCCAACGTCCTGACTTTC.